Listed here are 4 T cell receptor beta chains from one sample, sequenced in a study of CD8 T cells in ankylosing spondylitis. TCRdb processed the 5' RACE reads anew with MiXCR; each CDR3 protein has one entry. This table holds more than 600,000 distinct CDR3 sequences, roughly 19% found once. General observations from the study: Characteristic of ankylosing spondylitis blood, it appeared, was a TCR beta motif comprising about 8 highly homologous variants.

Their antigen targets remain unknown. The material sequenced was blood, either unsorted or a sorted T cell fraction (not recorded which). The receptors originated from a male donor with ankylosing spondylitis.

The V and J genes are TRBV10-3 and TRBJ1-1, with D perhaps matching TRBD1 (5 bases). Germline values: CDR1 ENHRY, CDR2 SYGVKD. The CDR3 covers 15 residues. The V end was cut by 6 bases, the J end by 1 base, with 15 bases between. The CDR3 DNA is TGTGCCATCAGACTGACGGGACTCGAGAACACTGAAGCTTTCTTT. This sequence encodes CAIRLTGLENTEAFF.

This clonotype was found a few times. The chain couples TRBV12-3 or TRBV12-4 to TRBJ2-4; 9 bases map to TRBD2. Unmatched junction bases numbered 7, after V lost 6 bases and J lost 7 bases. CDR3 size: 14 residues. The CDR3 sequence: CASRVAGAKNIQYF. The CDR3 region has the DNA TGTGCCAGCAGGGTAGCGGGAGCGAAGAACATTCAGTACTTC.

The V call is TRBV10-3, the J call TRBJ2-7; 7 positions agree with TRBD2. V was clipped by 3 bases and J by 3 bases; unmatched bases: 8. In germline, CDR1 is ENHRY, CDR2 SYGVKD. The CDR3 covers 15 residues. The CDR3 is CAISDAASGLYEQYF. The CDR3 nucleotides read TGTGCCATCAGTGACGCGGCTAGCGGCCTCTACGAGCAGTACTTC.

This clonotype was detected a few times. The chain uses TRBV28 and TRBJ2-7; tentative D call: TRBD2 (6 bases). CDR3 length: 14 residues. CDR1 is MDHEN, CDR2 SYDVKM, per germline. V was clipped by 8 bases and J by 3 bases, with 17 bases between them. CDR3 residues: CASLEGRSDYEQYF. CDR3 DNA: TGTGCCAGCCTTGAGGGGAGGAGTGACTACGAGCAGTACTTC.